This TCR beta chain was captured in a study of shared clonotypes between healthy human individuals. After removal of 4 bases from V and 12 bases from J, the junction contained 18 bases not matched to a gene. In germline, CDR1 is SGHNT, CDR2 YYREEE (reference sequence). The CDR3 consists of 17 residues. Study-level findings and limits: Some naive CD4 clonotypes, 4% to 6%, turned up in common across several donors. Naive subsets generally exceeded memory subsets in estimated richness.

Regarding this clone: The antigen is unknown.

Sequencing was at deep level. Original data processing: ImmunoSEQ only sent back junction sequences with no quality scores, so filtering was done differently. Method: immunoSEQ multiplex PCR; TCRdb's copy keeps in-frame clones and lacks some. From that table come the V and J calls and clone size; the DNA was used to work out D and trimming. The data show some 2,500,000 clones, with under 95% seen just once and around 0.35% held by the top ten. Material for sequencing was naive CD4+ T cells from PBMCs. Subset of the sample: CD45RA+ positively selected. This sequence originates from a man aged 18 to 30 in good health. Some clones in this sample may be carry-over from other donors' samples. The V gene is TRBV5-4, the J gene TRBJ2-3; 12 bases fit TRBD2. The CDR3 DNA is TGTGCCAGCAGCCCGCAGACTAGCGGGAGTTCCCAACTCCAACAGTATTTT. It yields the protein CASSPQTSGSSQLQQYF.